These 20 T cell receptor beta chains originate from one sample sequenced in a study of blood T cell repertoires in COVID-19. Clones were read by immunoSEQ multiplex PCR, and TCRdb kept only the in-frame ones, dropping some. Here the sample spans about 94,000 clones, 80% being singletons. The sequenced sample was peripheral blood. These receptors were collected from a woman over 75 with acute or convalescent COVID-19.

The chain combines TRBV6-2 or TRBV6-3 with TRBJ1-5; 7 bases align to TRBD1. V gave up 0 bases and J gave up 4 bases; unmatched junction bases: 9. The CDR3 sequence is 17 residues long. Germline values: CDR1 MNHEY, CDR2 SVGEGT. In DNA, the CDR3 is TGTGCCAGCAGTTACTCCACAGGGAAGGGGGCGAATCAGCCCCAGCATTTT. Its protein product is CASSYSTGKGANQPQHF.

This clone was seen only once. V is TRBV18 and J is TRBJ1-4, with D possibly TRBD1 on 6 matching bases. The germline V gene encodes CDR1 KGHSH and CDR2 LQKENI. This CDR3 has 17 residues. Trimming removed 2 bases from V and 1 base from J, with 14 bases in between. CDR3 nucleotide sequence: TGTGCCAGCTCACCAACCCAGGGGATCGAAACTAATGAAAAACTGTTTTTT. Protein product: CASSPTQGIETNEKLFF.

The genes are TRBV19 and TRBJ2-7; D unclear. The CDR3 is 14 residues long. Trimming took off 10 bases at V and 3 bases at J, with 19 bases between the two ends. The germline V gene has CDR1 LNHDA and CDR2 SQIVND (reference sequence). CDR3 loop: CATGHPGLYYEQYF. CDR3 sequence (DNA): TGTGCCACCGGCCATCCTGGGCTATACTACGAGCAGTACTTC.

This rearrangement joins TRBV5-1 to TRBJ1-2; 7 nucleotides align to TRBD1. Germline CDR1 is SGHRS and CDR2 is YFSETQ. The V segment lost 2 bases and the J segment 2 bases; nucleotides outside the gene matches: 3. The CDR3 has 14 residues. CDR3 nucleotides: TGCGCCAGCAGCTTACTACAGGGGAACTATGGCTACACCTTC. Its translation: CASSLLQGNYGYTF.

V gene TRBV6-5 combines with J gene TRBJ1-5; 7 bases align to TRBD1. The ends lost 7 bases at V and 6 bases at J; junction bases unmatched: 6. Looked up from germline, CDR1 is MNHEY and CDR2 is SVGAGI. The CDR3 has 13 residues. The CDR3 nucleotides read TGTGCCAGCACTACAGGGGCTGGTCAGCCCCAGCATTTT. It translates to CASTTGAGQPQHF.

The chain uses TRBV9 and TRBJ1-5; D unclear. CDR3 length: 15 amino acids. Trimming cost V 0 bases and J 0 bases, with 7 bases left between them. CDR1 and CDR2 from the germline V gene are SGDLS and YYNGEE. The CDR3: CASSVDGNSNQPQHF. The CDR3, as DNA: TGTGCCAGCAGCGTAGACGGGAATAGCAATCAGCCCCAGCATTTT.

This clone was seen a single time. The J gene is TRBJ1-5, the V gene TRBV7-5; TRBD1 was called by the table and not checked on the DNA. TRBV7-5 constitutes a pseudogene. The CDR3 has 16 residues. CDR3 DNA sequence: TGTGTCAGAAGCTCCCCCGGGACAACGGCACATCAGCCCCAGCATTTT. Translated, it gives CVRSSPGTTAHQPQHF.

The chain carries TRBV3-1 (or the pseudogene TRBV3-2) and TRBJ1-5, with 8 nucleotides matching TRBD1. Trimming cost V 5 bases and J 2 bases; bases outside gene matches: 5. Per the germline V gene, CDR1 is LGHDT and CDR2 is YNNKEL (reference sequence). The CDR3 has 15 amino acids. The CDR3 region is CASSAGQGGNQPQHF. In DNA, the CDR3 is TGTGCCAGCAGCGCCGGACAGGGCGGCAATCAGCCCCAGCATTTT.

This chain joins TRBV18 and TRBJ1-4; D not resolved. The germline CDR1 and CDR2 sequences are KGHSH and LQKENI. Trimming shortened V by 3 bases and J by 4 bases, and 9 bases separated the two germline ends. This CDR3 has 14 amino acids. CDR3 sequence (DNA): TGTGCCAGCTCACCTGTACAGATTAATGAAAAACTGTTTTTT. Amino acid sequence: CASSPVQINEKLFF.

The chain carries TRBV5-5 and TRBJ2-1; D gene ambiguous. V was trimmed by 0 bases and J by 2 bases, leaving 6 bases between them. The germline V gene has CDR1 SGHKS and CDR2 YYEKEE (reference sequence). The CDR3 is 14 amino acids. As DNA, the CDR3 is TGTGCCAGCAGCTTGGAAATCACCTACAATGAGCAGTTCTTC. Its translation: CASSLEITYNEQFF.

This chain links TRBV19 with TRBJ1-6; no reliable D call. Trimming shortened V by 3 bases and J by 10 bases, and 19 bases separated the two germline ends. The CDR3 has 16 residues. Germline V gene sequence: CDR1 LNHDA, CDR2 SQIVND (reference sequence). CDR3 in DNA: TGTGCCAGTAGTATCGTTCCCGGGGTCGGGCAGTCACCCCTCCACTTT. It codes for CASSIVPGVGQSPLHF.

The chain joins TRBV4-1 to TRBJ2-1; 9 bases line up with TRBD2. The V and J ends lost 3 bases and 5 bases, in that order; junction bases with no gene match: 5. Per the germline V gene, CDR1 is MGHRA and CDR2 is YSYEKL. The CDR3 loop spans 15 amino acids. The CDR3 sequence: CASSHVAGANNEQFF. DNA of the CDR3: TGCGCCAGCAGCCACGTAGCGGGAGCCAACAATGAGCAGTTCTTC.

The V and J genes are TRBV6-1 and TRBJ1-3; D is unresolved. This CDR3 is 11 amino acids long. The germline V gene has CDR1 MNHNS and CDR2 SASEGT. Trimming stripped 2 bases from V and 8 bases from J, with 4 bases between. CDR3 DNA sequence: TGTGCCAGCAGTGAATTAGACACCATATATTTT. Amino acid sequence: CASSELDTIYF.

The rearrangement uses TRBV5-1 and TRBJ2-5; possible D gene TRBD2, 6 bases. The CDR3 spans 13 residues. From germline, CDR1 is SGHRS and CDR2 YFSETQ. V lost 0 bases, J lost 5 bases, and 8 bases lay in between. CDR3 sequence: CASSLAGRETQYF. CDR3 DNA: TGCGCCAGCAGCTTGGCAGGGAGGGAGACCCAGTACTTC.

The CDR3 region has the DNA TGTGCCAGTAAAAGACAGACCTGGTACTTC. This gives the protein CASKRQTWYF. The V call is TRBV19, the J call TRBJ2-5; possible D gene TRBD1, 5 bases. The CDR3 consists of 10 residues. Deletions cut 7 bases from V and 13 bases from J, with 13 bases between. The germline V gene encodes CDR1 LNHDA and CDR2 SQIVND (reference sequence).

The chain carries TRBV4-1 and TRBJ1-2; 8 bases line up with TRBD1. V dropped 4 bases and J dropped 8; count of bases not matched to a gene: 15. CDR3 length: 16 amino acids. The V gene's germline CDR1 is MGHRA and CDR2 YSYEKL. CDR3 nucleotides: TGCGCCAGCAGCCGAATCGGGACAGGCGCTGGGAGGGGCTACACCTTC. Protein sequence: CASSRIGTGAGRGYTF.

This clone has only one observation. This chain joins TRBV7-2 and TRBJ1-5; D call uncertain. The V end was cut by 5 bases, the J end by 4 bases, with 12 bases between. Germline V gives CDR1 SGHTA, CDR2 FQGNSA. The CDR3 totals 14 residues. The CDR3 sequence is CASSAGIDNQPQHF. The CDR3 bases are TGTGCCAGCAGCGCGGGAATCGATAATCAGCCCCAGCATTTT.

This chain connects TRBV30 to TRBJ1-1; D is undetermined. Germline V gives CDR1 GTSNPN, CDR2 SVGIG (reference sequence). Trimming left V 1 base short and J 11 bases short, with 11 bases between. The CDR3 totals 11 residues. The CDR3 DNA follows: TGTGCCTGGAGTGGGTCCATCCGGGCTTTCTTT. This gives the protein CAWSGSIRAFF. The full variable domain, in which reference TRBV30 and TRBJ1-1 provide the parts outside the CDR3, is SQTIHQWPATLVQPVGSPLSLECTVEGTSNPNLYWYRQAAGRGLQLLFYSVGIGQISSEVPQNLSASRPQDRQFILSSKKLLLSDSGFYLCAWSGSIRAFFGQGTRLTVV.

The rearrangement joins TRBV19 to TRBJ1-6; the D gene is possibly TRBD1 (6 bases). V gave up 2 bases and J gave up 10 bases, with 15 bases separating them. The CDR3 is 15 amino acids. From germline, CDR1 is LNHDA and CDR2 SQIVND (reference sequence). CDR3 coding DNA: TGTGCCAGTAGTATAACAGGGCCCACGAAGTCACCCCTCCACTTT. The encoded protein is CASSITGPTKSPLHF.

The CDR3 sequence: CSVEETSGETQYF. CDR3 bases: TGCAGCGTTGAAGAGACCTCGGGAGAGACCCAGTACTTC. This chain uses TRBV29-1 with TRBJ2-5; no clear D. Germline values: CDR1 SQVTM, CDR2 ANQGSEA. This CDR3 spans 13 amino acids. Trimming cost V 0 bases and J 4 bases, with 9 bases left between them.